Here is one T cell receptor beta chain with its context. Which antigen it targets is not known. No base qualities exist here, and no much larger clone lies one base off it. The entire amount of isolated RNA was reverse transcribed using the High Capacity cDNA Reverse Transcription Kit, so the sequenced TCRB transcripts were expressed ones. Naive, central memory and regulatory T cell samples underwent deep immunoSEQ sequencing, averaging about 3.3 million total reads per sample. After sorted cells were lysed in RLT buffer, RNA was extracted with DNase-treated RNeasy Micro or Mini kits, with the choice depending on cell number. To prevent cross-contamination, every cell subset was processed on its own, while patient and healthy donor samples were processed together. Using the immunoSEQ multiplex PCR, TCRB sequences were amplified from cDNA into 87-bp fragments spanning the CDR3 region. Amplicons were sequenced on the Illumina HiSeq platform. In the paper's pipeline: Synthetic template baselines were used to correct PCR bias computationally, reads within Hamming distance 2 were collapsed together, and singletons that could not be merged were discarded. Reads were aligned against IMGT so that V, D and J genes, CDR3 length and insertions or deletions at six rearrangement sites could be assigned. Within each subset, clonotype counts were normalized to sorted cell number, after which true diversity and Gini coefficients were computed with the tcR R package. Repertoire sharing was quantified using the overlap coefficient calculated on TCRB nucleotide sequences. This immuneACCESS table, as held by TCRdb, lists in-frame sequences with V and J called but not all clones. Of the missing ones, under half trace to an unresolved V gene in checked studies; the others have no known cause. The DNA was the basis for D and trimming; V, J and clone size are from that table. The sample has roughly 400,000 clones on record, roughly 9.8% of them singletons. Of the sample, around 0.66% is held by the ten largest clones.

From each donor, a single peripheral blood sample of about 120 mL on average was drawn into heparinised tubes. Naive, central memory, regulatory and stem cell-like memory CD4+ T cells were sorted on a BD FACSAria II using a panel including CD45RO, CCR7, CD25, CD127, CD95 and CD27. Every sorted population had a purity above 95%. PBMCs were isolated right away by Lymphoprep density gradient centrifugation and were stained directly, without culture. Samples were stained and sorted in pairs, with one healthy donor and one patient per experiment, so that batch effects were minimized. These data belong to a study of beta chain features in type 1 diabetes (dated by TCRdb to the late 2010s). For context, the study as a whole: Mean age, gender distribution, total cell number and subset yield did not differ between patients and healthy donors. Across all samples, around 99 million sorted cells were examined, and cell number per subset correlated strongly with RNA yield. In the study, recently diagnosed type 1 diabetes patients and matched healthy donors were compared on the TCRB repertoires of their sorted circulating CD4+ T cell subsets. Naive and central memory subsets were obtained from all 30 or so donors, but regulatory and stem cell-like memory subsets were isolated from only 8 patients and about 8 healthy donors. Results the study describes overall, beyond this receptor: The naive, central memory and regulatory TCRB repertoires appeared to resemble one another more closely among patients than among healthy donors. Shorter templates might have been favored by PCR, but patient and control samples were amplified and corrected together, so both groups would have been affected equally by any skew. Sequencing cDNA rather than genomic DNA could over-represent highly expressing activated cells, although activation and CD3 levels did not differ between groups. At VDJ recombination sites, type 1 diabetes patients had fewer insertions and more deleted nucleotides, which implies abnormalities in thymic rearrangement. HLA sub-analyses involved small numbers of individuals, so any influence of HLA type on TCRB rearrangement remained unresolved. Type 1 diabetes patients showed a moderate but significant shortening of TCRB CDR3 length in all four CD4+ subsets.

Including the terminal cysteine and phenylalanine, the CDR3 comprises 13 residues. The kept DNA is CDR3 alone, 39 bases in frame from the first base. Between the V and J ends, shortened by 2 bases and 4 bases respectively, the junction contains 7 bases. Sequences SGHTA (CDR1) and FQGNSA (CDR2) are obtained from the germline V gene. The source material was central memory CD4+ T cells from blood. This TCR came from a young man with type 1 diabetes. The chain was built from TRBV7-2 and TRBJ2-3; the D gene remains uncertain. The CDR3 reads as follows: CASSLYEADTQYF. The DNA is TGTGCCAGCAGCTTATACGAAGCAGATACGCAGTATTTT.